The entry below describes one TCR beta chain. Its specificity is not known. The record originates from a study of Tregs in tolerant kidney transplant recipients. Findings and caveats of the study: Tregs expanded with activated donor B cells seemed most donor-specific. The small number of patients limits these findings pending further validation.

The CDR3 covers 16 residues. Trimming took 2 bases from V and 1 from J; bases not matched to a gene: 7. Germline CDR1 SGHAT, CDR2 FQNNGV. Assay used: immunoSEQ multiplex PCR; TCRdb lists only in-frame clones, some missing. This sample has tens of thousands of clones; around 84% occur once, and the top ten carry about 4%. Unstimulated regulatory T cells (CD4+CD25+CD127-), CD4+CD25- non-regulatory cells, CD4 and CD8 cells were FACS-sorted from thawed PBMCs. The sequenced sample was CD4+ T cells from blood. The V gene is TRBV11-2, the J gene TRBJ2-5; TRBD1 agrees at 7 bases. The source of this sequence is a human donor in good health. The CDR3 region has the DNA TGTGCCAGCAGCTTAAACAGGGGTGGGGGCCAAGAGACCCAGTACTTC. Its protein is CASSLNRGGGQETQYF.